The T cell receptor (beta chain) described here comes from a study of T cells in Graves' hyperthyroidism and ophthalmopathy. Across the study: Specimen type is peripheral blood, collected at initial diagnosis prior to any treatment.

This clonotype was counted ten times or more. Its cognate antigen is unknown. Researchers took RNA transcripts and amplified the TCR beta CDR3 regions from them. In the first-round RT-PCR of the TCR CDR3, the HTBI primer set was used. TCRdb independently ran MiXCR on the multiplex PCR reads; one entry per CDR3 protein. The top ten clones hold about a quarter of a sample with around 260,000 distinct CDR3 sequences, less than 30% of them seen once. Study-wide points: Stable hyperthyroidism was separated from ophthalmopathy by a model based on 13 V-J features. The blood repertoire included most of the expanded thyroid clonotypes above 0.001.

Each diagnosis drew on symptoms, thyroxine, TRAb, thyroid ultrasound and orbital computed tomography findings. The source is a man in his forties with Graves' hyperthyroidism that later progressed to Graves' ophthalmopathy. The source material was blood.

CDR3 residues: CASSLVGQLHGYTF. CDR3 coding DNA: TGTGCCAGCAGCTTAGTGGGACAGCTACATGGCTACACCTTC. This rearrangement joins TRBV7-2 to TRBJ1-2, with 7 nucleotides matching TRBD1. J was trimmed by 6 bases and V by 1 base; bases with no gene match: 5. Germline V lookup: CDR1 SGHTA, CDR2 FQGNSA. The CDR3 has 14 residues.